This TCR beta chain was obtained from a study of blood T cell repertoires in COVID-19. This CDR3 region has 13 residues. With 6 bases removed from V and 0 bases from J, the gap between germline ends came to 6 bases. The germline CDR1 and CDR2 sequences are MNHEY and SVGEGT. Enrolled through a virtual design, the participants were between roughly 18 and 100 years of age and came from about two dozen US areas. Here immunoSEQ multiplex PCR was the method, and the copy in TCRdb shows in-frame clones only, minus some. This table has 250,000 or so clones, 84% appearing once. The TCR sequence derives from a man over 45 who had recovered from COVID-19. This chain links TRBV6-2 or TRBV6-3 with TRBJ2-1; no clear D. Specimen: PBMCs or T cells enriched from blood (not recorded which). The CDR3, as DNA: TGTGCCAGCAGCCTGAGCTCCTACAATGAGCAGTTCTTC. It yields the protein CASSLSSYNEQFF.